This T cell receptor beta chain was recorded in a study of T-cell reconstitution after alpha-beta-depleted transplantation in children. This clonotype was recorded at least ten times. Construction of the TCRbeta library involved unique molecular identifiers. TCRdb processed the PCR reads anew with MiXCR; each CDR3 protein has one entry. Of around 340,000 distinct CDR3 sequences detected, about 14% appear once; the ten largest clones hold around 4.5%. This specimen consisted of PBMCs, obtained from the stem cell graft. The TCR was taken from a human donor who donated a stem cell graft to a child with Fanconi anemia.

The CDR3 sequence: CASSLIDGANVLTF. The CDR3 bases are TGTGCCAGCAGTTTAATTGATGGGGCCAACGTCCTGACTTTC. The chain links TRBV12-3 or TRBV12-4 to TRBJ2-6; D call uncertain. Trimming took off 2 bases at V and 3 bases at J, with 5 bases between the two ends. This CDR3 has 14 amino acids.